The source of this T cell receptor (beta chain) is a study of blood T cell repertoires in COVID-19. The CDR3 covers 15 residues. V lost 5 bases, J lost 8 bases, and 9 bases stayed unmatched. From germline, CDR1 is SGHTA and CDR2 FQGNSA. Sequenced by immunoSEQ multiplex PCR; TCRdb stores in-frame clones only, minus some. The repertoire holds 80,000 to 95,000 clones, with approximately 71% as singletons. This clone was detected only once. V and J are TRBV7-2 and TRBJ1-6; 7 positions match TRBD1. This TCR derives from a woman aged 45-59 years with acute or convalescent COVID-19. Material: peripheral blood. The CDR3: CASSLRRDRDSPLHF. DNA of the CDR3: TGTGCCAGCAGCCTCCGACGGGACAGAGATTCACCCCTCCACTTT.